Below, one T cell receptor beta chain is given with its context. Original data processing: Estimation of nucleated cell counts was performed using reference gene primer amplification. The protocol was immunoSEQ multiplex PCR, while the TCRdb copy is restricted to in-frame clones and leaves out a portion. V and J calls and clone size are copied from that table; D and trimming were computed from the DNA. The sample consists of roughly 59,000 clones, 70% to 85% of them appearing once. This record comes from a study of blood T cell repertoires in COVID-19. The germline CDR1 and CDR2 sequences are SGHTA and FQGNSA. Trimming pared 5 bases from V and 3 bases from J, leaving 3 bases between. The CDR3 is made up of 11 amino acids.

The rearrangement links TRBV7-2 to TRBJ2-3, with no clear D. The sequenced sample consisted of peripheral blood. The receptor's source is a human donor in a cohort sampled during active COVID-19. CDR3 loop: CASSPTDTQYF. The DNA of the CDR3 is TGTGCCAGCAGCCCTACAGATACGCAGTATTTT.